This T cell receptor beta chain was observed in a study of T cell responses to AZD1222 COVID-19 vaccine. Assay used: immunoSEQ multiplex PCR; TCRdb lists only in-frame clones, some missing. The table includes 100,000 to 140,000 clones, roughly 87% detected once. Germline V gene sequence: CDR1 SGHTA, CDR2 FQGNSA. There are 18 residues in the CDR3. The germline V and J ends were trimmed by 5 bases and 1 base, with 23 bases remaining between them. This chain connects TRBV7-2 to TRBJ1-1; no clear D. This sample comprised peripheral blood, obtained 28 days after the second AZD1222 dose. This receptor was identified in an adult who received the AZD1222 COVID-19 vaccine. The CDR3 spells CASSPSGPQLLPNTEAFF. DNA of the CDR3: TGTGCCAGCAGCCCCAGTGGCCCACAGCTCTTACCGAACACTGAAGCTTTCTTT. The variable domain in full, completed from reference TRBV7-2 and TRBJ1-1, reads GAGVSQSPSNKVTEKGKDVELRCDPISGHTALYWYRQSLGQGLEFLIYFQGNSAPDKSGLPSDRFSAERTGGSVSTLTIQRTQQEDSAVYLCASSPSGPQLLPNTEAFFGQGTRLTVV.